These 17 T cell receptor beta chains came from one sample sequenced in a study of T cells expressing NK-cell markers. No DNA is given; TCRdb re-called the 5' RACE reads and lists each CDR3 protein once. Its listing shows roughly 150,000 distinct CDR3 sequences. The sequenced material came from blood T cells: a sorted CD56 or NKG2C T cell subset, CD4+ or CD8+ T cells, or bulk PBMC T cells (not recorded which). Source of these receptors: a woman between 18 and 75 years old in good health.

This rearrangement joins TRBV2 to TRBJ1-6; TCRdb calls TRBD1, which cannot be checked without DNA. The CDR3 is made up of 15 amino acids. CDR1 SNHLY and CDR2 FYNNEI come from the germline V gene. CDR3 in amino acids: CASSETGGFNSPLHF.

V gene TRBV11-2 combines with J gene TRBJ1-4; TCRdb selects TRBD1, and the lack of DNA leaves this call unchecked. The V gene's germline CDR1 is SGHAT and CDR2 FQNNGV. The CDR3 loop spans 13 amino acids. This chain's CDR3 is CASSTYRFEKLFF.

The rearrangement joins TRBV12-3 or TRBV12-4 to TRBJ2-3; the TCRdb call, TRBD1, lacks DNA for checking. The CDR3 spans 15 residues. The CDR3 here is CASSFLQGALDTQYF.

The chain links TRBV3-1 to TRBJ1-4. The CDR3 runs to 17 residues. Per the germline V gene, CDR1 is LGHDT and CDR2 is YNNKEL (reference sequence). CDR3 sequence: CASSPRIAALNREKLFF. The full variable domain, its missing parts supplied by reference TRBV3-1 and TRBJ1-4, is DTAVSQTPKYLVTQMGNDKSIKCEQNLGHDTMYWYKQDSKKFLKIMFSYNNKELIINETVPNRFSPKSPDKAHLNLHINSLELGDSAVYFCASSPRIAALNREKLFFGSGTQLSVL.

The gene calls are TRBV18 and TRBJ1-1; without DNA, the TCRdb call of TRBD1 cannot be checked. This CDR3 has 16 amino acids. Per germline, CDR1 KGHSH and CDR2 LQKENI. CDR3 in amino acids: CASSPPAGAGRTEAFF.

CDR3 sequence: CASGSMRGANVLTF. V usage is TRBV10-3 and J usage is TRBJ2-6. CDR1 is ENHRY, CDR2 SYGVKD, per germline. This CDR3 contains 14 residues.

The genes are TRBV4-1 and TRBJ2-5; no DNA is available, so the TRBD2 call from TCRdb remains unchecked. CDR1 and CDR2 from the germline V gene are MGHRA and YSYEKL. CDR3 length: 16 amino acids. CDR3 protein: CASSRQGLAGEETQYF.

The rearrangement uses TRBV12-3 or TRBV12-4 and TRBJ1-1. The CDR3 length is 13 residues. The CDR3 here is CASTLSRDTEAFF.

The chain links TRBV10-3 to TRBJ2-7; the TRBD2 assignment by TCRdb is unverifiable without DNA. The CDR3 sequence is 14 residues long. From germline, CDR1 is ENHRY and CDR2 SYGVKD. CDR3 residues: CAISALAGTYEQYF.

The rearrangement uses TRBV28 and TRBJ2-3; the D call from TCRdb, TRBD2, cannot be confirmed without DNA. The CDR3 is 15 amino acids. Germline V gene data show CDR1 as MDHEN and CDR2 as SYDVKM. The CDR3: CASRGKSGSTDTQYF.

This chain connects TRBV3-1 to TRBJ1-2. The CDR3 extends over 13 amino acids. Germline CDR1 LGHDT, CDR2 YNNKEL (reference sequence). CDR3: CASSQVRGAGYTF.

Here the CDR3 reads CASSQGQLTEAFF. The gene calls are TRBV7-9 and TRBJ1-1; the D call of TRBD1 rests on TCRdb alone, since no DNA is present to check it. CDR3 length equals 13 residues. Germline V CDR1 and CDR2: SEHNR, FQNEAQ (reference sequence).

V and J are TRBV3-1 and TRBJ2-5. In germline, CDR1 is LGHDT, CDR2 YNNKEL (reference sequence). This CDR3 has 14 residues. The CDR3 sequence is CASSQRRFTETQYF.

The chain uses TRBV5-1 and TRBJ2-3; TCRdb names TRBD2, which stays unverified in the absence of DNA. The CDR3 runs to 16 residues. CDR1 is SGHRS, CDR2 YFSETQ, per germline. The CDR3 protein is CASSILSGGSADTQYF.

The chain joins TRBV18 to TRBJ1-6; there is no DNA to check the TCRdb D call of TRBD1. The length of the CDR3 is 13 residues. Germline lookup yields CDR1 KGHSH and CDR2 LQKENI. The CDR3 spells CASRTGSDSPLHF.

The V call is TRBV12-3 or TRBV12-4, the J call TRBJ2-1; the D call from TCRdb, TRBD2, cannot be confirmed without DNA. This CDR3 spans 15 amino acids. CDR3 loop: CASSQTSGNYNEQFF.

This chain connects TRBV4-2 to TRBJ2-2; TCRdb names TRBD2, which stays unverified in the absence of DNA. The CDR3 is made up of 15 amino acids. CDR1 is LGHNA and CDR2 is YNFKEQ in the germline V gene. The CDR3 loop reads CASSQDSGIAGELFF.